This T cell receptor beta chain was obtained from a study of cytomegalovirus exposure and HLA in healthy donors. In regard to this clone: Its specificity is unknown.

PCR employed 60 Vbeta and 13 Jbeta primers. Generated by immunoSEQ multiplex PCR, the TCRdb table keeps only in-frame clones and is missing some. The sample holds about 55,000 clones. Study conclusions and caveats: Later genetic work tied a missense DCLRE1C variant to beta-chain V and J trimming. Some segments of the V type, notably TRBV6-2 and TRBV6-3, were excluded as indistinguishable.

Germline V gene lookup returns CDR1 LGHNA and CDR2 YNFKEQ. V shed 4 bases and J 1 base; nucleotides not matched to a gene: 8. This CDR3 contains 16 residues. The sequence was collected from a man aged 50 to 60 in good health and CMV-seropositive. Sample: PBMCs. V usage is TRBV4-2 and J usage is TRBJ1-1; 8 positions match TRBD1. The CDR3 nucleotides read TGTGCCAGCAGCCGAGGACAGGGAGGGACGAACACTGAAGCTTTCTTT. Translation: CASSRGQGGTNTEAFF.